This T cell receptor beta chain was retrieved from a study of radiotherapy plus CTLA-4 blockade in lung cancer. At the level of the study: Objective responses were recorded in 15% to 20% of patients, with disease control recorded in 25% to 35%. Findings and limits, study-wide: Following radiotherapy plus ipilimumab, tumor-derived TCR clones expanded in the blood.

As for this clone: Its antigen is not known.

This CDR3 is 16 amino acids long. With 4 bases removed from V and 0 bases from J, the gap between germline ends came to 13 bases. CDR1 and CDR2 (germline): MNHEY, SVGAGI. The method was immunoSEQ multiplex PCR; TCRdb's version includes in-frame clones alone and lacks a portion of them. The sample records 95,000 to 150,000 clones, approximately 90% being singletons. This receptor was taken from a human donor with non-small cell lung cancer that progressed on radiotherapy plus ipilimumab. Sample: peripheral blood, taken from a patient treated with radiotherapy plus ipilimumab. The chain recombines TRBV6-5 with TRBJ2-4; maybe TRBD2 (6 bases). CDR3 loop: CASSSLLGLAKNIQYF. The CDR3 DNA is TGTGCCAGCAGTTCCCTACTGGGACTAGCCAAAAACATTCAGTACTTC.